These 8 T cell receptor beta chains originate from one sample sequenced in a study of tumor and adjacent non-tumor tissue in lung cancer. No cell sorting was done before RNA was extracted from the tissue. Three rounds of nested PCR, following a modified ARM-PCR protocol, produced the TCRbeta library. TCRdb reanalysed the multiplex PCR reads using MiXCR and keeps one entry per CDR3 protein. Among 78,000 or so distinct CDR3 sequences listed, roughly 76% were seen once. Sequencing was performed on lung tumor tissue. Receptor source: a woman between 50 and 59 years old with non-small cell lung cancer.

The V and J genes are TRBV20-1 and TRBJ2-6; 13 bases are shared with TRBD2. This CDR3 comprises 18 residues. Losses at the gene ends were 3 bases for V and 12 bases for J; bases not matched to a gene: 17. Per germline, CDR1 DFQATT and CDR2 SNEGSKA (reference sequence). CDR3 protein: CSARTSGRINSGAIVLTF. CDR3 nucleotides: TGCAGTGCTAGGACTAGCGGGAGGATAAACTCTGGGGCTATCGTCCTGACTTTC.

The chain uses TRBV20-1 and TRBJ1-3; no clear D gene. Germline V gene data show CDR1 as DFQATT and CDR2 as SNEGSKA (reference sequence). The CDR3 consists of 14 residues. Trimming pared 5 bases from V and 6 bases from J, leaving 17 bases between. CDR3 in DNA: TGCAGTGCTGACCATGGGAGCTTTGTAAACACCATATATTTT. Protein sequence: CSADHGSFVNTIYF.

Details on this clonotype: At one end the junction does not follow the germline gene, possibly because of a read error. J is TRBJ2-3 and V is TRBV20-1; D is undetermined. Germline lookup yields CDR1 DFQATT and CDR2 SNEGSKA (reference sequence). The CDR3 runs to 14 residues. CDR3 residues: CSAAGRLTMDMQYF. The CDR3 DNA reads as TGCAGTGCGGCAGGCAGGCTCACGATGGATATGCAGTATTTT.

Turning to this clonotype: At one of its ends the junction is not consistent with the germline gene, which may arise from a read error. This chain connects TRBV6-5 to TRBJ1-3; D is perhaps TRBD1 (6 bases). The CDR3 has 15 residues. The germline CDR1 and CDR2 sequences are MNHEY and SVGAGI. The CDR3 DNA is TGTGCCATCAGTTTTACAGGGCCAAAAGGCTGCACCATATATTTT. It translates to CAISFTGPKGCTIYF.

The genes are TRBV20-1 and TRBJ2-7, with 8 bases lining up with TRBD2. The CDR3 covers 13 residues. Germline-derived CDR1 and CDR2 are DFQATT and SNEGSKA (reference sequence). J was trimmed by 10 bases and V by 3 bases; bases with no gene match: 11. The CDR3 DNA reads TGCAGTGCTAGCCACGACGGGGGGGGGAGACAGTACTTC. This gives the protein CSASHDGGGRQYF.

The rearrangement joins TRBV11-2 to TRBJ2-3; D not resolved. V was clipped by 5 bases and J by 0 bases, with 3 bases between them. The CDR3 consists of 12 residues. In germline, CDR1 is SGHAT, CDR2 FQNNGV. CDR3 residues: CASSQSTDTQYF. The CDR3 DNA reads TGTGCCAGCAGCCAAAGCACAGATACGCAGTATTTT.

The rearrangement uses TRBV20-1 and TRBJ2-1, with TRBD2 matching 7 bases. This CDR3 spans 12 amino acids. Germline CDR1 is DFQATT and CDR2 is SNEGSKA (reference sequence). V shed 4 bases, J shed 11 bases, and the junction held 8 bases outside the gene matches. The CDR3 bases are TGCAGTGCTACCCCGCGGGGGAACAAGCAGTTCTTC. It codes for CSATPRGNKQFF.

In the case of this clonotype: An end of the junction does not agree with germline; a read error may underlie this. This rearrangement joins TRBV6-2 or TRBV6-3 to TRBJ1-5, with TRBD1 matching 7 bases. The germline V gene has CDR1 MNHEY and CDR2 SVGEGT. This CDR3 spans 13 amino acids. CDR3 in amino acids: CASIGTENRPQHF. CDR3 sequence (DNA): TGTGCCAGCATCGGGACAGAGAATCGGCCCCAGCATTTT.